A selection of T cell receptor beta chains follows, all from one sample in a study of beta chain features in type 1 diabetes. The protocol was immunoSEQ multiplex PCR, while the TCRdb copy is restricted to in-frame clones and leaves out a portion. The table records under 400,000 clones, around 13% of them present only once. Sequencing was performed on central memory CD4+ T cells from blood. The source of these receptors is a man aged 30 to 39 in good health. Each CDR3 is given without its conserved first and last residue.

CDR3 length	V gene	CDR3 protein
13	TRBV10-2	ASKERGLSTDTQY
12	TRBV29-1	SVKKRGMDNEQF
11	TRBV7-9	ASSPNRDYGYT
11	TRBV6-5	ASEIAGSNEQF
12	TRBV27	ASSLLGGGTEAF
16	TRBV6-4	ASSDSSRTPGGDQPQH
11	TRBV18	ASSPSNAGTQY
11	TRBV7-2	ASSLYRGTEAF
12	TRBV6-1	ASSDRGARETQY
9	TRBV11-3	ASSLEQRAF
13	TRBV6-1	ASNQAGGRAETQY
16	TRBV5-1	ASSTTASGGPWNNEQF
12	TRBV5-4	ASREAGTNYGYT
12	TRBV5-6	ASSPGVNSYEQY
10	TRBV30	AWSETGTGYT
15	TRBV2	ASSEGSRGGRGSIQY
10	TRBV7-9	ASMQGVYGYT
12	TRBV5-1	ASSNSGGTDTQY
12	TRBV5-4	ASAFGGTLYEQY
13	TRBV2	ASSSSRTGANVLT
11	TRBV6-6	ASSFTGYNEQF
13	TRBV19	ASRYTGGYSYEQY
16	TRBV7-2	ASSRLGTSGGSTDTQY
10	TRBV7-9	ASSSTADTQY
11	TRBV5-5	ASSADTGGEQY
16	TRBV14	ASRHIGGQGGRRFGYT
10	TRBV6-1	ASSEAAYEQY
11	TRBV7-7	ASSSLPMETQY